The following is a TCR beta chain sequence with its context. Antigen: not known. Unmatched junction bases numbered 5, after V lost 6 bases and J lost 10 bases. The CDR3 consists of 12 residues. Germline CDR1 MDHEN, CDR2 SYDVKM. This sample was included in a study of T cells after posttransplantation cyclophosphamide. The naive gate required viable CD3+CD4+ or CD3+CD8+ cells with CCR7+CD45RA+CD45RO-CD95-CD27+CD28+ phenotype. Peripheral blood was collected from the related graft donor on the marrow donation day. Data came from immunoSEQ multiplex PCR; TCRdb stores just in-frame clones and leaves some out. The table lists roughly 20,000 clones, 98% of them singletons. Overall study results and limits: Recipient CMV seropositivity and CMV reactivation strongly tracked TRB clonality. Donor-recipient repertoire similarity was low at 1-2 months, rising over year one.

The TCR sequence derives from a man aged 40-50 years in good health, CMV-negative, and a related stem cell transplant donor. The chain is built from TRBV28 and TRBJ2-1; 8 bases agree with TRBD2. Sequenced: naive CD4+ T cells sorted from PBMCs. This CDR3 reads CASRAGADEQFF. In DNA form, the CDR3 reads TGTGCCAGCAGAGCGGGAGCGGACGAGCAGTTCTTC.